Here is one T cell receptor (beta chain) with its context. This sample is part of a study of technical replicates of blood from a few donors. Only in-frame clones appear in the TCRdb table, and some are missing; sequencing was by immunoSEQ multiplex PCR. The sample has roughly 60,000 clones, about 88% seen once. This CDR3 is built from 15 residues. Trimming stripped 4 bases from V and 1 base from J, with 11 bases between. CDR1 LGHNA and CDR2 YSLEER come from the germline V gene. The clonotype comes from a human donor in good health. Some clones in this sample may be carry-over from other donors' samples. The specimen was PBMCs. The chain uses TRBV4-3 and TRBJ1-3; TRBD1 might be the D (6 bases). DNA of the CDR3: TGCGCCAGCAGCCTTGGTCAGGGGTCTGGAAACACCATATATTTT. It is translated as CASSLGQGSGNTIYF.